The next 17 T cell receptor beta chains were all read from a single sample in a study of CD8+ T cells in alopecia areata. cDNA reverse transcribed from extracted RNA served as the sequencing template. Measured with immunoSEQ multiplex PCR; TCRdb has only the in-frame clones, and not every one. This sample has about 200,000 clones, with 64% found just once. Sample treatment: oral pan-JAK inhibitor, 5-10 mg twice daily. The sample consisted of CD4+ T cells sorted from blood, taken at week 4, from a patient treated with tofacitinib. These receptors all stem from a human donor with alopecia areata.

The chain is built from TRBV27 and TRBJ2-4; 11 bases are a match to TRBD1. The CDR3 covers 15 residues. CDR1 and CDR2 from the germline V gene are MNHEY and SMNVEV (reference sequence). The V and J ends lost 4 bases and 6 bases, in that order; junction bases with no gene match: 5. This CDR3 is CASSSWTGGGNIQYF. CDR3 in DNA: TGTGCCAGCAGTTCCTGGACAGGGGGCGGAAACATTCAGTACTTC.

This rearrangement joins TRBV7-9 to TRBJ2-7; 8 nucleotides align to TRBD2. The CDR3 is 14 amino acids. Germline V CDR1 and CDR2: SEHNR, FQNEAQ (reference sequence). V dropped 5 bases and J dropped 8; count of bases not matched to a gene: 11. In DNA form, the CDR3 reads TGTGCCAGCAGCCCTCAGGGGACTAGTTGGCAGCAGTACTTC. Protein: CASSPQGTSWQQYF.

The chain is built from TRBV10-3 and TRBJ1-5, with D unclear. In germline, CDR1 is ENHRY, CDR2 SYGVKD. The CDR3 is made up of 13 amino acids. Trimming stripped 4 bases from V and 7 bases from J, with 11 bases between. CDR3 region: CAISVGVGQPQHF. Here the CDR3 DNA reads TGTGCCATCAGTGTTGGGGTCGGGCAGCCCCAGCATTTT.

This clone was observed a few times. The V call is TRBV30, the J call TRBJ1-5; 8 bases map to TRBD1. The CDR3 covers 13 residues. From germline, CDR1 is GTSNPN and CDR2 SVGIG (reference sequence). V trimming: 3 bases; J trimming: 9 bases; junction bases outside the gene matches: 7. CDR3 amino acids: CAWRGQGIGPQHF. As DNA, the CDR3 is TGTGCCTGGAGAGGACAGGGAATAGGGCCCCAGCATTTT.

The chain has TRBV7-2 and TRBJ1-1; TRBD1 matches at 9 bases. V trimming: 5 bases; J trimming: 0 bases; junction bases outside the gene matches: 4. CDR1 and CDR2 (germline): SGHTA, FQGNSA. CDR3 size: 15 residues. This CDR3 reads CASSPRTGVNTEAFF. The CDR3 nucleotides are TGTGCCAGCAGCCCTCGGACAGGGGTGAACACTGAAGCTTTCTTT. The full variable domain, its missing parts supplied by reference TRBV7-2 and TRBJ1-1, is GAGVSQSPSNKVTEKGKDVELRCDPISGHTALYWYRQSLGQGLEFLIYFQGNSAPDKSGLPSDRFSAERTGGSVSTLTIQRTQQEDSAVYLCASSPRTGVNTEAFFGQGTRLTVV.

The gene calls are TRBV5-1 and TRBJ1-2; D may be TRBD1 (6 bases). Germline loops: CDR1 SGHRS, CDR2 YFSETQ. Trimming shortened V by 0 bases and J by 8 bases, and 14 bases separated the two germline ends. The CDR3 loop spans 14 amino acids. The CDR3 protein is CASSLAGAGEGYTF. CDR3 bases: TGCGCCAGCAGCTTGGCCGGGGCAGGGGAAGGCTACACCTTC.

The chain carries TRBV29-1 and TRBJ2-1; 11 bases fit TRBD2. Germline V gives CDR1 SQVTM, CDR2 ANQGSEA. V was clipped by 4 bases and J by 5 bases; unmatched bases: 7. There are 15 residues in the CDR3. DNA for the CDR3: TGCAGCGTTGCACAACTAGCGGGGGCTAACAATGAGCAGTTCTTC. Translation gives CSVAQLAGANNEQFF.

The chain carries TRBV29-1 and TRBJ2-7; D perhaps matches TRBD1 (6 bases). V gave up 3 bases and J gave up 5 bases, with 11 bases separating them. There are 12 residues in the CDR3. Germline loops: CDR1 SQVTM, CDR2 ANQGSEA. CDR3: CSVDQGPHEQYF. CDR3 bases: TGCAGCGTTGATCAGGGGCCACACGAGCAGTACTTC.

This chain uses TRBV12-5 with TRBJ1-2; no definite D call. The V and J ends lost 1 base and 0 bases respectively, with 3 bases between them. This CDR3 contains 13 residues. Germline CDR1 LGHNT, CDR2 FRNRAP. Here the CDR3 reads CASGLGPNYGYTF. Written as DNA, the CDR3 is TGTGCTAGTGGTTTGGGACCTAACTATGGCTACACCTTC.

The genes are TRBV5-1 and TRBJ2-3; the D gene is possibly TRBD2 (5 bases). V lost 1 base and J lost 2, with 11 bases in between. CDR3 length: 15 amino acids. Germline V lookup: CDR1 SGHRS, CDR2 YFSETQ. The DNA for the CDR3 is TGCGCCAGCAGCTTGTCGGGGTACCCCACAGATACGCAGTATTTT. Protein sequence: CASSLSGYPTDTQYF.

This chain joins TRBV6-5 and TRBJ2-5, with a weak D call TRBD2 (7 bases). Trimming stripped 8 bases from V and 1 base from J, with 17 bases between. The germline CDR1 and CDR2 sequences are MNHEY and SVGAGI. CDR3 length: 15 residues. CDR3 in DNA: TGTGCCAGCCGCCACTCGGCGGGGGCCCAAGAGACCCAGTACTTC. Translation gives CASRHSAGAQETQYF.

The J gene is TRBJ2-7, the V gene TRBV30; D might be TRBD1 or TRBD2, each matching 6 bases. This CDR3 has 12 amino acids. V was trimmed by 5 bases and J by 7 bases, leaving 15 bases between them. CDR1 GTSNPN and CDR2 SVGIG come from the germline V gene (reference sequence). CDR3 sequence: CAWGGQGREQYF. The CDR3 nucleotides are TGTGCCTGGGGGGGGCAGGGAAGAGAGCAGTACTTC.

The chain carries TRBV7-2 and TRBJ2-7; 10 nucleotides line up with TRBD1. The CDR3 length is 15 residues. Germline V lookup: CDR1 SGHTA, CDR2 FQGNSA. Trimming took 4 bases from V and 6 from J; bases not matched to a gene: 9. CDR3 in DNA: TGTGCCAGCAGCTCTCCGGGACAGGGGCAATTCGAGCAGTACTTC. The encoded protein is CASSSPGQGQFEQYF. Complete variable domain (other parts from reference TRBV7-2 and TRBJ2-7): GAGVSQSPSNKVTEKGKDVELRCDPISGHTALYWYRQSLGQGLEFLIYFQGNSAPDKSGLPSDRFSAERTGGSVSTLTIQRTQQEDSAVYLCASSSPGQGQFEQYFGPGTRLTVT.

This chain's CDR3 is CASSKESAPSSYEQYF. As DNA, the CDR3 is TGTGCCAGCAGCAAAGAGAGCGCTCCGAGCTCCTACGAGCAGTACTTC. This chain uses TRBV21-1 with TRBJ2-7; TRBD2, as called in the table, went unchecked against the DNA. TRBV21-1 is a recognized pseudogene. The CDR3 spans 16 residues.

This chain links TRBV29-1 with TRBJ2-2; TRBD1 agrees at 8 bases. The V segment lost 6 bases and the J segment 4 bases; nucleotides outside the gene matches: 10. The CDR3 has 15 amino acids. Per the germline V gene, CDR1 is SQVTM and CDR2 is ANQGSEA. The CDR3 nucleotides are TGCAGCGTAAAACCTACAGGGGGGTCCACCGGGGAGCTGTTTTTT. Translation gives CSVKPTGGSTGELFF.

This clone was picked up a small number of times. The rearrangement links TRBV2 to TRBJ1-6; D is ambiguous. The germline V gene has CDR1 SNHLY and CDR2 FYNNEI. CDR3 size: 13 residues. V gave up 4 bases and J gave up 9 bases, with 10 bases separating them. The CDR3 nucleotides are TGTGCCAGCAGTGTTACGGGTAGTTCACCCCTCCACTTT. It yields the protein CASSVTGSSPLHF.

The chain recombines TRBV30 with TRBJ1-6; D is undetermined. V lost 3 bases and J lost 7, with 4 bases in between. Per the germline V gene, CDR1 is GTSNPN and CDR2 is SVGIG (reference sequence). This CDR3 region has 11 residues. CDR3 bases: TGTGCCTGGAGCGAGAATTCACCCCTCCACTTT. Translating gives CAWSENSPLHF.